This section outlines one T cell receptor (beta chain) sequence together with its context. Its target is unknown. This sample stems from a study of T-cell memory formation after mild COVID-19. Study details: The study found TCR clusters largely donor specific. Study conclusions and caveats: Second-wave clones reaching peak frequency on day 37 lacked confirmed SARS-CoV-2 specificity.

TCRdb processed the 5' RACE reads anew with MiXCR; each CDR3 protein has one entry. The sample has hundreds of thousands of distinct CDR3 sequences, more than 20% seen once. CDR1 is MNHNS, CDR2 SASEGT, per germline. Trimming took off 5 bases at V and 2 bases at J, with 12 bases between the two ends. This CDR3 comprises 14 residues. The chain uses TRBV6-1 and TRBJ1-2; D remains ambiguous. The receptor was isolated from an adult woman who had mild COVID-19 (a few samples of this study predate the infection). Cell type and time point are not known. Sequences were obtained from PBMCs or a T cell subset sorted from them (not recorded which). The CDR3 loop is CASSPHSPNYGYTF. The CDR3 nucleotides are TGTGCCAGCAGTCCACATTCACCGAACTATGGCTACACCTTC.